This TCR beta chain comes out of a study of human versus mouse CDR3 diversity and MHC coevolution. Turning to the study itself: The immunoSEQ assay reportedly detects one in 200,000 T cells. The study, taken as a whole, reports: Six MHC II alleles selected the human T cells.

A word on this clone: Its target is unknown.

The assay was immunoSEQ multiplex PCR, and TCRdb's table has in-frame clones only and misses some. The sample carries around 59,000 clones, approximately 94% recorded once. Losses at the gene ends were 5 bases for V and 6 bases for J; bases not matched to a gene: 8. The CDR3 is made up of 15 amino acids. Looked up from germline, CDR1 is SGHTA and CDR2 is FQGTGA. Naive CD4 T cells, CD45RO-negative and CD62L-positive, were flow-sorted from PBMCs. This TCR came from a person between 55 and 69 years old in good health. Specimen: naive CD4+ T cells from blood. Subset: CD45RO-negative CD62L-positive naive CD4 T cells. The gene calls are TRBV7-3 and TRBJ2-1; 9 bases agree with TRBD2. This CDR3 reads CASSAPGLAFNEQFF. The CDR3 DNA is TGTGCCAGCAGCGCCCCGGGACTAGCCTTCAATGAGCAGTTCTTC.